This entry concerns a single T cell receptor (beta chain). The sample holds a few counts of this clone. Its cognate antigen has yet to be identified. Per-nucleotide qualities are absent, and no much larger clonotype sits a single base away. This entry belongs to a study of cytomegalovirus exposure and HLA in healthy donors (dated by TCRdb to the late 2010s). At the level of the whole study: In an earlier analysis of some 610 of the donors, around 300 Gb of sequence data and some 100 million unique TCR beta sequences from some 170 million T cells were reported. Across approximately 400 genotyped donors of the cohort, an average of approximately 240,000 unique TCR beta nucleotide sequences per donor were sequenced, and 15% to 20% of those sequences were non-productive. An earlier analysis of approximately 640 of the donors applied high-throughput TCR beta sequencing to assess whether each TCR beta V gene segment acted as functional or pseudogenic. A separate validation cohort of 100 to 150 different subjects was used in addition to the roughly 700-subject first cohort. Donor age, sex, ethnicity and CMV serostatus were compiled together with the repertoire data. High-throughput TCR immunosequencing, statistical association of individual TCRs with disease status, and machine learning were combined to predict cytomegalovirus infection status. The number of typed donors differed by locus: roughly 629-640 for A, B, C, DRB1 and DQB1; approximately 520 for DQA1; some 590 for DPA1; and some 430 for DPB1. In a later analysis, previously published TCR beta repertoires from 666 donors were re-analyzed and high-resolution HLA genotyping was added so that TCR occurrence patterns could be studied. HLA typing included class I and class II loci at four-digit resolution. The study aimed to test whether cataloging public T cell receptors could reveal signatures of past pathogen exposure. Roughly 290 gigabases of sequencing data and 70 million to 100 million unique TCR sequences made up an early release that covered about 640 HLA-typed donors. Several DR-DQ haplotypes were treated as single units for association and clustering because of strong linkage in the cohort. The study profiled the T cell repertoires of 500 to 800 subjects by immunosequencing and related them to cytomegalovirus serostatus. Rather than using new phenotypic data, the later analysis identified candidate immune exposures from TCR beta sequences and from how often those sequences occurred across donors. Among the roughly 410 genotyped donors, around 81% belonged to the genetic ancestry cluster associated with self-reported Caucasian donors. Genome-wide SNP genotypes for about 55% of the roughly 670 donors were used in a later genetic analysis, which treated that subset as a discovery cohort. All discovery cohort repertoires had been generated using a single sequencing platform. Broader findings and caveats from the paper: Strong co-occurrence of HLA alleles, especially DR and DQ, made assigning TCR associations to individual alleles difficult. Roughly uniform sequencing depth across donors was assumed in presence/absence analyses, although this assumption may not hold. Compared with the roughly 700-donor mean, donors in an Asian-associated ancestry cluster had fewer N-insertions in productive TCRs, according to a later genetic analysis. Linkage disequilibrium might explain the correlated functional status among segregating V segments, but an unknown experimental factor could not be excluded. Immune exposure information for the cohort was limited to CMV serostatus. Broadly in line with IMGT annotations, most TCR beta V segments showed up in productive rearrangements about 87% or about 30% of the time in an earlier analysis of roughly 590 of the donors. A few of the identified cytomegalovirus-associated TCR beta chains were confirmed in vitro to be specific for cytomegalovirus antigens. A cluster of highly shared sequence variants was judged likely to be a technical artifact of the sequencing pipeline. In a later analysis, HLA-associated TCR beta chains showed more clonal expansion and lower generation probabilities than non-associated chains that were equally common. In a later genetic analysis, a missense DCLRE1C variant was associated with V-gene and J-gene trimming of TCR beta chains, and the association was replicated in an independent cohort. Because counts were too low, more than 15 rarely observed V segments, including chromosome 9 orphons, were excluded from the earlier analysis of 587 of the donors. Only TCR beta chains were sequenced in this cohort, and the absence of alpha or paired-chain data limited detectable features. Most TCR sequences were seen in very few donors, while some public TCRs were found in many individuals. Some IMGT-functional V segments, including TRBV6-2 and TRBV6-3, could not be told apart with the 87-base-pair reads, so those segments were excluded. Several of the top co-occurrence clusters appeared to be linked to parvovirus B19, influenza, CMV and Epstein-Barr virus, according to a later analysis. The authors suggested that the approach could potentially be generalized to other disease states and immunological phenotypes. In a later analysis, 15,000 to 20,000 TCR beta sequences were associated with specific HLA alleles at a false discovery rate of 0.05. In the study, 150 to 200 TCR beta chains were listed as associated with cytomegalovirus. Most CMV-associated TCR beta chains appeared to be HLA-restricted in a later analysis, and the HLA associations seemed to be driven largely by CMV exposure. HLA typing was unavailable for some donors at each locus, so association tests used only the typed subset. A further reported finding was that TCR beta sequences accurately predicted the HLA-A and HLA-B alleles for most subjects in the first cohort. In a later analysis, the rate of TCR association differed among HLA loci, with DRB1 alleles having the most associated TCRs and HLA-C alleles having the fewest. In both the original and validation cohorts, the classifier was reported to diagnose cytomegalovirus status with high specificity and sensitivity.

Inclusive of the bounding cysteine and phenylalanine, the CDR3 is 15 residues long. The read is trimmed to its CDR3 DNA, 45 bases read in frame from base 1. According to the germline V gene, CDR1 reads SGHTS and CDR2 reads YDEGEE. From V the trimming removes 4 bases and from J it removes 0 bases, while the gene matches leave 3 bases of the junction unaccounted for. The cohort consisted of fewer than 700 healthy bone marrow donors. Cohort members were all nominally healthy when sampled, although unrecorded immune exposures were likely present. The donor tested CMV seronegative, placing the donor among the 350 to 400 seronegative members of the cohort. Every donor gave a peripheral blood sample, and the peripheral blood mononuclear cells from that sample were used for TCR beta sequencing. Genomic DNA extraction from the blood cell samples was performed with the Qiagen DNeasy Blood Extraction Kit. The library was obtained by the immunoSEQ multiplex PCR assay. For the multiplex PCR, a mixture combining 60 forward primers for TCR Vbeta segments and 13 reverse primers for TCR Jbeta segments was used. Amplification of the CDR3 region of rearranged TCR beta genes was performed with a multiplex PCR assay on genomic DNA. The amplified TCR beta libraries were sequenced on the Illumina HiSeq System as 87-base-pair reads. As for the authors' bioinformatics: In a later analysis, some 80 million unique TCR beta chains were counted across the approximately 640 repertoires, and approximately 9.9 million of these chains were shared by at least two donors. Raw reads were error-corrected and collapsed into unique sequences with a nearest-neighbor algorithm that merged closely related sequences to remove PCR and sequencing errors. CDR3 sequences were aligned to IMGT reference sequences to assign V, D and J gene segments. For a sequence to be retained, a match of at least six nucleotides was required to both a V gene segment and a J gene segment. Rearrangements were classified as productive when the CDR3 lacked stop codons and remained in frame with V and J, and all other rearrangements were classified as non-productive. Following IMGT convention, CDR3 was defined as the stretch from the second conserved V-encoded cysteine up to the conserved J-encoded phenylalanine. In an earlier analysis of more than 550 of the donors, sequences lacking an unambiguous match to a single V gene segment were excluded. An earlier analysis of some 500 of the donors classified V segments as functional when productive rearrangements were above 56.7% and as segregating when the standard deviation between donors was above 5%. A statistical classification framework was built to diagnose cytomegalovirus status from the catalog of TCR beta chain sequences. In a later analysis, V and J genes were assigned by comparing TCR nucleotide sequences against IMGT/GENE-DB human TR gene sequences. A later analysis assigned CDR3 sequences and most-parsimonious VDJ recombination scenarios with the TCRdist pipeline. A later analysis defined each TCR beta chain by its CDR3 amino acid sequence plus V-gene family, and excluded reads lacking a unique V-gene family. A later analysis removed 500 to 600 highly shared, low-generation-probability nucleotide sequences to deal with suspected cross-contamination and a sequencing artifact. In a later analysis, a clonal expansion index was calculated for each public chain from normalized within-repertoire ranks of inferred template counts. In a later analysis, generation probabilities were computed using a VDJ recombination model fitted to out-of-frame rearrangements, and the results were checked against IGoR. In a later analysis, TCR-TCR, TCR-HLA and TCR-CMV co-occurrence was scored with hypergeometric tests, and a repertoire-size bias correction was applied to TCR pairs. In a later analysis, false discovery rates were estimated by permuting HLA or CMV assignments 20 times. A later analysis grouped co-occurring TCRs with DBSCAN, adding TCRdist sequence similarity when clustering within HLA-allele-positive subsets. Repertoires with fewer than 30,000 or more than 120,000 public chains, plus five repertoires with anomalous nucleotide sharing, were excluded from co-occurrence clustering. TCRdb holds this immuneACCESS table with in-frame rearrangements only. Some clones are missing; in checked studies, unresolved V genes explain under half, and the rest has no known cause. That table supplies the V and J calls and clone size; D and trimming were determined from the DNA. Present in this sample are around 85,000 clones, 80% of which were seen just once. The ten top clones hold 1.1% of the sample.

The material sequenced was PBMCs. The rearrangement joined TRBV5-8 to TRBJ2-3; 9 nucleotides in the junction match TRBD2. This sequence originates from a male donor in good health and CMV-seronegative. The CDR3 protein sequence reads: CASSVGLASTDTQYF. The DNA sequence is TGTGCCAGCAGCGTGGGACTAGCTAGCACAGATACGCAGTATTTT.